A single sample is the source of the 17 T cell receptor beta chains below, sequenced in a study of blood T cell repertoires in COVID-19. Data came from immunoSEQ multiplex PCR; TCRdb stores just in-frame clones and leaves some out. This sample has 150,000 to 200,000 clones, with about 86% found just once. Sequenced input: peripheral blood. Receptors were obtained from a human donor with acute or convalescent COVID-19. The donor label of this sample is uncertain.

The chain links TRBV5-1 to TRBJ1-2; possible D gene TRBD1, 6 bases. Germline V gene sequence: CDR1 SGHRS, CDR2 YFSETQ. The CDR3 sequence is 15 residues long. Trimming left V 0 bases short and J 6 bases short, with 15 bases between. CDR3 protein: CASSLVLGPGDGYTF. DNA of the CDR3: TGCGCCAGCAGCTTGGTTTTGGGGCCAGGGGATGGCTACACCTTC.

The chain joins TRBV28 to TRBJ1-2; maybe TRBD1 (6 bases). V lost 6 bases and J lost 6, with 14 bases in between. This CDR3 is 13 amino acids long. Germline V lookup: CDR1 MDHEN, CDR2 SYDVKM. The CDR3 sequence: CASSPTGFDGYTF. As DNA, the CDR3 is TGTGCCAGCAGCCCTACAGGGTTCGATGGCTACACCTTC.

CDR3 loop: CASSEGGAIDTQYF. The CDR3 nucleotides read TGTGCCAGCAGTGAAGGGGGAGCCATAGATACGCAGTATTTT. The genes are TRBV6-1 and TRBJ2-3; a weak D match, TRBD2 (5 bases). The length of the CDR3 is 14 residues. Trimming took 1 base from V and 5 from J, leaving 10 bases between them. Germline CDR1 reads MNHNS; CDR2 reads SASEGT.

This clone has a handful of counts. The gene calls are TRBV19 and TRBJ2-2, with D hard to call. This CDR3 has 13 residues. The germline V and J ends were trimmed by 4 bases and 1 base, with 4 bases remaining between them. The V gene's germline CDR1 is LNHDA and CDR2 SQIVND (reference sequence). The CDR3 DNA reads as TGTGCCAGTAGTAGTCAGAACACCGGGGAGCTGTTTTTT. It codes for CASSSQNTGELFF. Variable domain in full (rest from reference TRBV19 and TRBJ2-2): DGGITQSPKYLFRKEGQNVTLSCEQNLNHDAMYWYRQDPGQGLRLIYYSQIVNDFQKGDIAEGYSVSREKKESFPLTVTSAQKNPTAFYLCASSSQNTGELFFGEGSRLTVL.

The V gene is TRBV6-5, the J gene TRBJ2-5, with 8 bases matching TRBD2. Germline-derived CDR1 and CDR2 are MNHEY and SVGAGI. Unmatched junction bases numbered 5, after V lost 6 bases and J lost 5 bases. The CDR3 is made up of 13 amino acids. The CDR3 bases are TGTGCCAGCAGGAGCGGGGGAATGGAGACCCAGTACTTC. It yields the protein CASRSGGMETQYF.

The chain employs TRBV7-9 and TRBJ1-2; D may be TRBD1 (5 bases). Germline CDR1 and CDR2: SEHNR and FQNEAQ (reference sequence). The CDR3 spans 14 residues. V was clipped by 5 bases and J by 8 bases, with 18 bases between them. CDR3 protein: CASSPPGDLRGYTF. CDR3 DNA sequence: TGTGCCAGCAGCCCCCCGGGGGATCTACGGGGCTACACCTTC.

As regards this clone: This CDR3 is also generated by other DNA sequences in the sample. The rearrangement links TRBV30 to TRBJ2-7, with a possible D match to TRBD1 (8 bases). The germline V gene encodes CDR1 GTSNPN and CDR2 SVGIG (reference sequence). The CDR3 is made up of 14 amino acids. Trimming stripped 2 bases from V and 7 bases from J, with 18 bases between. For the CDR3, the DNA is TGTGCCTGGAGTTCCGGACAGGGAGGGTATGAGCAGTACTTC. This encodes CAWSSGQGGYEQYF.

The J gene is TRBJ2-7, the V gene TRBV12-5; D might be TRBD2 (6 bases). Per germline, CDR1 LGHNT and CDR2 FRNRAP. The CDR3 is made up of 19 amino acids. The germline V and J ends were trimmed by 1 base and 5 bases, with 27 bases remaining between them. CDR3 region: CASGLDIPLGGVRGNEQYF. In DNA form, the CDR3 reads TGTGCTAGTGGTTTGGACATTCCCTTAGGAGGGGTACGGGGCAACGAGCAGTACTTC. Full variable domain (outside the CDR3, taken from reference TRBV12-5 and TRBJ2-7): DARVTQTPRHKVTEMGQEVTMRCQPILGHNTVFWYRQTMMQGLELLAYFRNRAPLDDSGMPKDRFSAEMPDATLATLKIQPSEPRDSAVYFCASGLDIPLGGVRGNEQYFGPGTRLTVT.

The rearrangement uses TRBV5-1 and TRBJ1-4; TRBD1 might be the D (5 bases). This CDR3 spans 14 amino acids. Germline V gene lookup returns CDR1 SGHRS and CDR2 YFSETQ. V lost 2 bases to trimming and J lost 4 bases, with 9 bases between them. The CDR3 DNA reads TGCGCCAGCAGCTTTGACAGCAATAATGAAAAACTGTTTTTT. It translates to CASSFDSNNEKLFF.

V and J are TRBV18 and TRBJ2-5; 9 positions agree with TRBD1. Germline V gene sequence: CDR1 KGHSH, CDR2 LQKENI. After removal of 3 bases from V and 4 bases from J, the junction contained 9 bases not matched to a gene. The CDR3 has 16 amino acids. DNA of the CDR3: TGTGCCAGCTCACCGCATCTACAGGGGGCAGTAGAGACCCAGTACTTC. It codes for CASSPHLQGAVETQYF.

The chain uses TRBV5-1 and TRBJ2-3, with TRBD1 matching 8 bases. V shed 1 base and J 0 bases; nucleotides not matched to a gene: 4. The germline V gene has CDR1 SGHRS and CDR2 YFSETQ. This CDR3 is built from 16 residues. CDR3 residues: CASSLSGTGSTDTQYF. The CDR3 nucleotides read TGCGCCAGCAGCTTGTCGGGGACAGGTAGCACAGATACGCAGTATTTT. The full variable domain, rest sourced from reference TRBV5-1 and TRBJ2-3, is KAGVTQTPRYLIKTRGQQVTLSCSPISGHRSVSWYQQTPGQGLQFLFEYFSETQRNKGNFPGRFSGRQFSNSRSEMNVSTLELGDSALYLCASSLSGTGSTDTQYFGPGTRLTVL.

The gene calls are TRBV5-1 and TRBJ2-7, with 9 bases lining up with TRBD1. Germline values: CDR1 SGHRS, CDR2 YFSETQ. The CDR3 length is 16 residues. With V trimmed by 2 bases and J by 4 bases, 10 bases remained unmatched. The CDR3 DNA sequence: TGCGCCAGCAGCTTAAGACCGGGACAGGGTAGTTACGAGCAGTACTTC. This encodes CASSLRPGQGSYEQYF. The full variable domain, with the rest looked up from reference TRBV5-1 and TRBJ2-7, is KAGVTQTPRYLIKTRGQQVTLSCSPISGHRSVSWYQQTPGQGLQFLFEYFSETQRNKGNFPGRFSGRQFSNSRSEMNVSTLELGDSALYLCASSLRPGQGSYEQYFGPGTRLTVT.

This clone has only one observation. The V and J genes are TRBV19 and TRBJ2-7, with 7 bases identical to TRBD1. The CDR3 is 14 residues long. V trimming: 3 bases; J trimming: 0 bases; junction bases outside the gene matches: 2. Germline V gives CDR1 LNHDA, CDR2 SQIVND (reference sequence). This chain's CDR3 is CASSIDRASYEQYF. DNA for the CDR3: TGTGCCAGTAGTATTGACAGGGCCTCCTACGAGCAGTACTTC.

The rearrangement uses TRBV2 and TRBJ2-4, with 7 bases identical to TRBD2. J lost 7 bases, V lost 5 bases, and 11 bases had no gene match. Germline values: CDR1 SNHLY, CDR2 FYNNEI. This CDR3 region has 15 residues. The chain's CDR3 is CASSRSSGIDNIQYF. The CDR3 DNA reads TGTGCCAGCAGTCGGTCCAGCGGGATAGATAACATTCAGTACTTC.

The rearrangement links TRBV5-4 to TRBJ2-7; D might be TRBD1 (6 bases). Between the trimmed V and J ends, which lost 4 bases and 6 bases, there was a span of 17 bases. The CDR3 consists of 14 residues. In germline, CDR1 is SGHNT, CDR2 YYREEE (reference sequence). The CDR3 coding sequence is TGTGCCAGCAGCCGACCTACAGGGCGGAGCGAGCAGTACTTC. Protein: CASSRPTGRSEQYF.

This chain uses TRBV5-1 with TRBJ2-7, with a tentative D call TRBD2 (5 bases). From germline, CDR1 is SGHRS and CDR2 YFSETQ. V dropped 3 bases and J dropped 0 bases, with 7 bases sitting between them. The CDR3 is 13 residues long. The CDR3 coding sequence is TGCGCCAGCAGCTCGACTATCTCCTACGAGCAGTACTTC. Its translation: CASSSTISYEQYF.

The chain has TRBV7-9 and TRBJ2-6, with D uncertain. Trimming shortened V by 1 base and J by 0 bases, and 13 bases separated the two germline ends. The CDR3 spans 18 residues. The germline V gene encodes CDR1 SEHNR and CDR2 FQNEAQ (reference sequence). CDR3 in amino acids: CASSLVGLGSSGANVLTF. The CDR3 nucleotides read TGTGCCAGCAGCTTAGTGGGCTTAGGAAGCTCTGGGGCCAACGTCCTGACTTTC.